This TCR beta chain was profiled in a study of radiotherapy plus CTLA-4 blockade in lung cancer. Profiled with immunoSEQ multiplex PCR; TCRdb holds only in-frame clones, not every one. The table includes some 70,000 clones, 65% to 80% detected once. Germline loops: CDR1 MNHEY, CDR2 SVGAGI. The CDR3 runs 15 residues. J was trimmed by 5 bases and V by 5 bases; bases with no gene match: 9. Lung cancer patients with chemo-refractory metastatic non-small-cell disease were given focal radiation plus CTLA-4 blockade with ipilimumab. The receptor's source is a human donor with non-small cell lung cancer who had a complete response to radiotherapy plus ipilimumab. The specimen was peripheral blood, collected from a patient treated with radiotherapy plus ipilimumab. This rearrangement joins TRBV6-5 to TRBJ2-1, with 7 bases that match TRBD2. Written as DNA, the CDR3 is TGTGCCAGCAGTGTTACCGGGACTACAAACAATGAGCAGTTCTTC. Translated: CASSVTGTTNNEQFF.